This T cell receptor beta chain was captured by sequencing in a study of beta chain features in type 1 diabetes. Points from the study as a whole: People with Type 1 diabetes carried modestly yet significantly shorter TCRB CDR3s in all four CD4+ subsets. Type 1 diabetes patients showed fewer insertions and more deletions at VDJ junctions.

In regard to this clone: As yet, its antigen is unknown.

Since all of the isolated RNA was reverse transcribed, expressed TCRB transcripts were what got sequenced. Here immunoSEQ multiplex PCR was the method, and the copy in TCRdb shows in-frame clones only, minus some. The sample carries hundreds of thousands of clones, around an eighth recorded once. This CDR3 has 11 amino acids. V dropped 6 bases and J dropped 13; count of bases not matched to a gene: 7. Germline CDR1 is MNHEY and CDR2 is SMNVEV (reference sequence). The chain is built from TRBV27 and TRBJ1-2; 8 bases align to TRBD1. The clonotype originates from a man under 40 with type 1 diabetes. Sequenced: naive CD4+ T cells from blood. The CDR3 DNA reads TGTGCCAGCAGCGACAGGGGTCCCCCCACCTTC. This encodes CASSDRGPPTF.